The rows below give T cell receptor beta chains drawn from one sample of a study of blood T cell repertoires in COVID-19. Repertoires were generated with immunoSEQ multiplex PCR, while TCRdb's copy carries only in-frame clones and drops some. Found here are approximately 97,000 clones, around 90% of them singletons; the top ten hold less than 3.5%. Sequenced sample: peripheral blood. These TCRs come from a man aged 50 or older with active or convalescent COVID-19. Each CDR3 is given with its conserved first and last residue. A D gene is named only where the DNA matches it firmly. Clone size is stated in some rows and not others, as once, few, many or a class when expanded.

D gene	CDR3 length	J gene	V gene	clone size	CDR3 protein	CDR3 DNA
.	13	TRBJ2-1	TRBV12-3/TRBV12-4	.	CASSLLAVNEQFF	TGTGCCAGCAGTTTACTGGCAGTCAATGAGCAGTTCTTC
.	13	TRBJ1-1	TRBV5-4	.	CASSITRDTEAFF	TGTGCCAGCTCGATCACGAGGGACACTGAAGCTTTCTTT
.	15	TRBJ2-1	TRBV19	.	CASSIGGTPYNEQFF	TGTGCCAGTAGTATAGGGGGGACACCCTACAATGAGCAGTTCTTC
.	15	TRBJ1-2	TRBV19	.	CASSIIAPTNYGYTF	TGTGCCAGTAGTATTATCGCACCTACTAACTATGGCTACACCTTC
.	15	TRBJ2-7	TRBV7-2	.	CASSVARDISYEQYF	TGTGCCAGCAGCGTAGCCCGGGACATATCCTACGAGCAGTACTTC
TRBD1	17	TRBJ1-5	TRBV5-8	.	CASSLEFGTGGTQPQHF	TGTGCCAGCAGCTTGGAGTTTGGGACAGGGGGTACTCAGCCCCAGCATTTT
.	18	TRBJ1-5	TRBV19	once	CASSIDGGYRGNNQPQHF	TGTGCCAGCAGTATAGATGGGGGGTATAGGGGAAACAATCAGCCCCAGCATTTT
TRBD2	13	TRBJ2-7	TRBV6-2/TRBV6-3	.	CASSSSSGGLSYF	TGTGCCAGCAGTTCTTCTAGCGGGGGGCTTTCTTACTTC
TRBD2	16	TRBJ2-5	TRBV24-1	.	CATSDFTSGGFMTQYF	TGTGCCACCAGTGATTTCACTAGCGGGGGGTTCATGACCCAGTACTTC
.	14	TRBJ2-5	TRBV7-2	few	CASSSGLATGTQYF	TGTGCCAGCAGCTCGGGACTGGCAACGGGGACCCAGTACTTC
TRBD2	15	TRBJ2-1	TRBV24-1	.	CATSDTGLALNEQFF	TGTGCCACCAGTGATACGGGACTAGCCCTCAATGAGCAGTTCTTC
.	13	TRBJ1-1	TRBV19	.	CASSMGQNTEAFF	TGTGCCAGTAGTATGGGACAGAACACTGAAGCTTTCTTT
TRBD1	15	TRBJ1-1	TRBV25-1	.	CASSVSGQATSWAFF	TGTGCCAGCAGTGTTTCGGGACAGGCCACTTCGTGGGCTTTCTTT
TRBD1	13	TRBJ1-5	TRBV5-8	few	CASSPQGDQPQHF	TGTGCCAGCAGCCCGCAGGGGGATCAGCCCCAGCATTTT
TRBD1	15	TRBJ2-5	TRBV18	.	CASSPQGQGGETQYF	TGTGCCAGCTCACCACAGGGACAGGGAGGCGAGACCCAGTACTTC
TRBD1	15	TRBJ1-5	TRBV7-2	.	CASSSATGGWQPQHF	TGTGCCAGCAGCTCCGCTACAGGGGGCTGGCAGCCCCAGCATTTT
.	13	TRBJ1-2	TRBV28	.	CASSLYVSYGYTF	TGTGCCAGCAGTTTATATGTCTCCTATGGCTACACCTTC
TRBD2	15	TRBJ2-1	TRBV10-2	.	CASSDMGLEYNEQFF	TGCGCCAGCAGTGATATGGGACTAGAATACAATGAGCAGTTCTTC
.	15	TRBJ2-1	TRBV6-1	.	CASSEESGTYNEQFF	TGTGCCAGCAGTGAAGAGTCAGGGACCTACAATGAGCAGTTCTTC
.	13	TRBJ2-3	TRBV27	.	CASRRRGPDTQYF	TGTGCCAGCAGACGTCGAGGGCCAGATACGCAGTATTTT
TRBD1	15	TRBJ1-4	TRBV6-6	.	CASRTTGQTNEKLFF	TGTGCCAGCAGAACAACGGGACAGACTAATGAAAAACTGTTTTTT
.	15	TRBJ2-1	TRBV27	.	CASSLGGPSYNEQFF	TGTGCCAGCAGTTTGGGGGGGCCCTCCTACAATGAGCAGTTCTTC
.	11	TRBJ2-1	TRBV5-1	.	CASSLTDEQFF	TGCGCCAGCAGCTTGACGGATGAGCAGTTCTTC